This T cell receptor (beta chain) originates from a study of T cells after posttransplantation cyclophosphamide (TCRdb year 2016). Study-wide context: T cell repertoire reconstitution was tracked by TRB sequencing after myeloablative bone marrow transplantation in which posttransplantation cyclophosphamide was used as GVHD prophylaxis. In 3 patients, up to roughly 3 additional blood samples taken between 2 and 5.2 years after transplant also underwent TRB sequencing, as did pretransplant blood from several patients. TRA and TRB clonality were tightly correlated in about ten samples, so subsequent TCR analyses focused on TRB only. Public TRB sequences were queried against a database of over 3,600 sequences associated with responses to pathogens, tumor antigens, self-antigens and alloantigens. Samples from 35 PTCy-treated patients, along with samples from 15 to 20 of their related bone marrow donors, underwent antigen receptor sequencing. Blood from every one of the roughly 35 PTCy patients who had 1-year posttransplant specimens underwent TRB sequencing.

Related bone marrow donors provided peripheral blood samples on the day of marrow donation. Peripheral blood and bone marrow mononuclear cells were isolated by Ficoll-Hypaque density centrifugation and cryopreserved. This clone was observed at least ten times. Its antigen is currently not known. The record has no base qualities; no much larger clone is one base away. What the research found in general, with its limitations: Across over 40 patients, TRB clonality was highly associated with recipient CMV seropositivity and CMV reactivation, and diversity in PTCy patients was similar to diversity in CNI/methotrexate controls. The TRB repertoires of T cells infiltrating skin or GI tract showed only limited overlap with the TRB repertoires of T cells in blood. Donor-recipient similarity was low at 1-2 months but increased during the first year, and donor CD8+ memory clones often dominated later blood repertoires.

At the junction V is shortened by 7 bases and J by 5 bases, with 15 bases in between. Counted from cysteine to phenylalanine, this CDR3 has 13 amino acids. This entry keeps only the CDR3 DNA: 39 bases, framed from base 1. CDR1 and CDR2 are read off the germline V gene (reference sequence) as SGHKS and YYEKEE. TRB sequencing was run on genomic DNA with either the immunoSEQ assay at survey resolution or the hsTCRB kit. As for the authors' bioinformatics: The immunoSEQ software handled the initial read processing, while the LymphoSeq R package was used for the repertoire analyses. For each TRB dataset, clonality was calculated as 1 minus normalized Shannon entropy, and the Gini coefficient was computed as well. Phenotypes of unsorted samples were inferred by mapping TRB sequences from sorted subsets of the recipient or donor onto unsorted samples of the same recipient. TCRdb retrieved this table from immuneACCESS and kept in-frame rearrangements only. Not all clones are present; in checked studies, unresolved V genes account for under half, and no reason is known for the remainder. The V and J calls and clone size are taken from that table; D and trimming were inferred from the DNA. The table shows some 40,000 clones here, with no singletons. Less than 2.5% of the sample lies in the top ten.

Recombination linked TRBV5-5 to TRBJ2-5, with TRBD2 perhaps the D gene, on 6 matching bases. Sample: PBMCs. This sequence originates from a man aged 40-49 years in good health, CMV-negative, and a related stem cell transplant donor. Here is the DNA: TGTGCCAGCGGCTCGGAGGGTGGGGAGACCCAGTACTTC. Its translation is CASGSEGGETQYF.